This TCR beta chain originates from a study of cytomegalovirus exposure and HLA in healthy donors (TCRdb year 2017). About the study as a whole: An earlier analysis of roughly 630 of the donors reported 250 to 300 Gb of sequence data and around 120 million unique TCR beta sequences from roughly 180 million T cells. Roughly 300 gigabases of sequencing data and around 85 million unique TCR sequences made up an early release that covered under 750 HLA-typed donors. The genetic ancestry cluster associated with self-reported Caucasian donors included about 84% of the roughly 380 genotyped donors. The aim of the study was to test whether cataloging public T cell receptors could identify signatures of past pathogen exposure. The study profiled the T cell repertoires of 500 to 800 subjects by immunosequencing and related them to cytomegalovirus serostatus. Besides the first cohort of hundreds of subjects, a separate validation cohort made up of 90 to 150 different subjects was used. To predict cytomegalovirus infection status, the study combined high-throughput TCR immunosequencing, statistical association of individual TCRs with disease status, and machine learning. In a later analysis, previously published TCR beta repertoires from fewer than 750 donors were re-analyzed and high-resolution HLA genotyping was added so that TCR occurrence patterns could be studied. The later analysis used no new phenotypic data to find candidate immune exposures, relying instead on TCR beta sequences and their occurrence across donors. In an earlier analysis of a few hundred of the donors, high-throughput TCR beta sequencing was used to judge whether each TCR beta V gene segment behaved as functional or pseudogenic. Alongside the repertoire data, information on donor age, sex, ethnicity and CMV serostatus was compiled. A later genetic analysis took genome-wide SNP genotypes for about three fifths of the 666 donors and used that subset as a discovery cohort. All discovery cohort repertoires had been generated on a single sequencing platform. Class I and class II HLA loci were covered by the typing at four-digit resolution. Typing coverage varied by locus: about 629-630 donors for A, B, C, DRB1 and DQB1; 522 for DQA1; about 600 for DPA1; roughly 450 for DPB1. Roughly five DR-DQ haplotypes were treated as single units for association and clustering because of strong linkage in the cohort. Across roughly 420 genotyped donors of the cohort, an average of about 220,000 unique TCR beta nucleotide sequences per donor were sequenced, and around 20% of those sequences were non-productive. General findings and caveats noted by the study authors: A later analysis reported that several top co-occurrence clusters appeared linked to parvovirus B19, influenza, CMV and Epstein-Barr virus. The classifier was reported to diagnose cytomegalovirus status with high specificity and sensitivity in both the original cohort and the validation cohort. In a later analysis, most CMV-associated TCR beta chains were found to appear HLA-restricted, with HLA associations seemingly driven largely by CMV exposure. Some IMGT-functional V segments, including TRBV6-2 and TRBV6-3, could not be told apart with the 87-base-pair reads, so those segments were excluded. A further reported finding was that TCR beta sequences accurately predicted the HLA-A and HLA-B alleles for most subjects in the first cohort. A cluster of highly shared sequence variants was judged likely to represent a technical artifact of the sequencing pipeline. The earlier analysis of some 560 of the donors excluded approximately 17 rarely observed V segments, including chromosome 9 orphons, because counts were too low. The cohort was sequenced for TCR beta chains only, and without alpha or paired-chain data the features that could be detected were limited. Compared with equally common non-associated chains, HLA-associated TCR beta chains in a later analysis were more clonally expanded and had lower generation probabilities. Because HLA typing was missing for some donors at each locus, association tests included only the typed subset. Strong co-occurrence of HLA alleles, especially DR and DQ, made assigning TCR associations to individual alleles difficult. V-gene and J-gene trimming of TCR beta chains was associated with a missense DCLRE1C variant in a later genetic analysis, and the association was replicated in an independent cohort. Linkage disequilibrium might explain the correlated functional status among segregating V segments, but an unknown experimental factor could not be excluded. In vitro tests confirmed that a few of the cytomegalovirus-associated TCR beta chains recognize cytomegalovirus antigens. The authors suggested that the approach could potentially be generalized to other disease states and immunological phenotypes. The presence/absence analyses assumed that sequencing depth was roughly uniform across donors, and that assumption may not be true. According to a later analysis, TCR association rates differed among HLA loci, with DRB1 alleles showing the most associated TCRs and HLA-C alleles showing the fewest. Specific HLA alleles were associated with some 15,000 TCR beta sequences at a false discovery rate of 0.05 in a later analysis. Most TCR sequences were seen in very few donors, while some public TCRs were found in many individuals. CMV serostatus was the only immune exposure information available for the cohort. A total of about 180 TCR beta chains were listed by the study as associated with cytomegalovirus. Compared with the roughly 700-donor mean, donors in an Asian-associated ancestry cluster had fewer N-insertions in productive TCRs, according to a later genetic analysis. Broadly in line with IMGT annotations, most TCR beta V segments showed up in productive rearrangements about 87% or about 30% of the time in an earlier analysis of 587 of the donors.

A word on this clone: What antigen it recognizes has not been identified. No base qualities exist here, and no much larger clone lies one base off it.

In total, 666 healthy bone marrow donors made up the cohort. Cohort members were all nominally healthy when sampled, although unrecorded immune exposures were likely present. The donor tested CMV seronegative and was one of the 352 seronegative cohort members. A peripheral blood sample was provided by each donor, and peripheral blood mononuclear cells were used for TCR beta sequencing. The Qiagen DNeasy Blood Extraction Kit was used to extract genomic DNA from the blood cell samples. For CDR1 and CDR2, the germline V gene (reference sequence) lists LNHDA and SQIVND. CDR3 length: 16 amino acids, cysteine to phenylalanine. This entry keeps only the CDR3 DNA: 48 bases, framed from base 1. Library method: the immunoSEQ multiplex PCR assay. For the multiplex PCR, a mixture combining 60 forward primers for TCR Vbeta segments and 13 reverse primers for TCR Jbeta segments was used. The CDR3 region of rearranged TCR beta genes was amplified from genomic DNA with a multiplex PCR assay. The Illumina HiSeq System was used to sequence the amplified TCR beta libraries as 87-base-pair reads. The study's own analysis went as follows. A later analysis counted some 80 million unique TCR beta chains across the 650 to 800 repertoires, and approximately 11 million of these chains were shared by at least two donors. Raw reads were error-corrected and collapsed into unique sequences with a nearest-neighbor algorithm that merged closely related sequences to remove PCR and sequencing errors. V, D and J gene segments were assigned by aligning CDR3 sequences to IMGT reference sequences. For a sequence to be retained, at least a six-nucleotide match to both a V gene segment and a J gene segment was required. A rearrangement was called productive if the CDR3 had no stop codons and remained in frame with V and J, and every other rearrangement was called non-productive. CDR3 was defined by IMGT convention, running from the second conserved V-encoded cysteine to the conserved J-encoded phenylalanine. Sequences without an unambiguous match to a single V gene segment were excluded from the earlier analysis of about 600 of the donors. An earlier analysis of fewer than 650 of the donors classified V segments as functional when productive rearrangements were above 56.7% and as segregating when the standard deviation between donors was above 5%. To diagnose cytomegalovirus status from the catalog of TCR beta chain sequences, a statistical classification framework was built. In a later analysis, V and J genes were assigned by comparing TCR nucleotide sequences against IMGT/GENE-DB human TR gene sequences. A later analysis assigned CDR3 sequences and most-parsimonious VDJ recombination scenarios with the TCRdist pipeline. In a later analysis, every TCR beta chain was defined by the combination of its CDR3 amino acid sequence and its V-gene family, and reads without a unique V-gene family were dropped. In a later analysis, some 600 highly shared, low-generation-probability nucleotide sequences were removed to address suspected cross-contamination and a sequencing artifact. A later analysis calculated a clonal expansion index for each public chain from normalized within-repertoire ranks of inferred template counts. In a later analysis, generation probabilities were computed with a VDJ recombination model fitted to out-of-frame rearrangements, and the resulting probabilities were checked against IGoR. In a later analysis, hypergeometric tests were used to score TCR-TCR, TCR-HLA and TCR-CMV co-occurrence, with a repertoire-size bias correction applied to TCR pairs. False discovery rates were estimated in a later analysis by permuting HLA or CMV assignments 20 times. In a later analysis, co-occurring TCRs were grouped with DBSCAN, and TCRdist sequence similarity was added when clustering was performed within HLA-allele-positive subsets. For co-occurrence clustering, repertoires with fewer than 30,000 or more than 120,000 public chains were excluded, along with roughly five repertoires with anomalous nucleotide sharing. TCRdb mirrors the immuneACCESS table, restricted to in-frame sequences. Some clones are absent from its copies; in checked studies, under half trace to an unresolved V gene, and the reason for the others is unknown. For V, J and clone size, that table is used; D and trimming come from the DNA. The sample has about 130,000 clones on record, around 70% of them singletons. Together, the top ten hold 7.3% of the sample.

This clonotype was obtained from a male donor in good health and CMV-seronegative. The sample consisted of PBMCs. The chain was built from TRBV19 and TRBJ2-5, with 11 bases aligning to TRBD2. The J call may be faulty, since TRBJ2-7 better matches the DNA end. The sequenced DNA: TGTGCCAGTAGTGGATCAGGGACTAGCGGCTCCTACGAGCAGTACTTC. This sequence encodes CASSGSGTSGSYEQYF.